This T cell receptor beta chain was captured in a study of cytomegalovirus exposure and HLA in healthy donors. Study in general: Roughly 180 million T cells yielded 117 million unique TCR beta sequences, as an earlier analysis found.

In the case of this clone: Its antigen is undetermined.

Study conclusions and caveats: An assumption of roughly uniform sequencing depth across donors underlay the presence/absence analyses. An Asian-associated ancestry cluster reportedly showed fewer N-insertions than the approximately 600-donor mean in a later analysis.

The PCR had 60 Vbeta and 13 Jbeta primers. Measured with immunoSEQ multiplex PCR; TCRdb has only the in-frame clones, and not every one. The sample shows around 130,000 clones, approximately 89% of them seen only once. Trimming took off 6 bases at V and 2 bases at J, with 13 bases between the two ends. The germline gives CDR1 MDHEN, CDR2 SYDVKM. The CDR3 has 14 residues. The V call is TRBV28, the J call TRBJ1-2, with D perhaps matching TRBD1 (5 bases). Sequenced sample: PBMCs. The sequence came from a woman in her twenties or thirties in good health and CMV-seropositive. DNA for the CDR3: TGTGCCAGCAGCCTGACAGTGTGGAACTATGGCTACACCTTC. This codes for CASSLTVWNYGYTF.